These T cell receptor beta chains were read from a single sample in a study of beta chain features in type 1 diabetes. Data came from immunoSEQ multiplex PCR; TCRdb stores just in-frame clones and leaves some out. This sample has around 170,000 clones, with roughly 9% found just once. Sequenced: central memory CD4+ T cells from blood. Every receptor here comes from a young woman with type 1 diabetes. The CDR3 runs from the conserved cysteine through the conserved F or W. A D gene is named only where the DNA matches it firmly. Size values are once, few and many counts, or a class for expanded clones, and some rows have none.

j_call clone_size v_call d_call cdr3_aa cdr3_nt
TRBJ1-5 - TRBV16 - CASSQSGGNQPQHF TGTGCCAGCAGCCAATCAGGGGGCAATCAGCCCCAGCATTTT
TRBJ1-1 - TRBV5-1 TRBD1 CASSPTGAPTEAFF TGCGCCAGCAGCCCGACAGGGGCCCCCACTGAAGCTTTCTTT
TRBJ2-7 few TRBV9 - CASSVDPYAPSYEQYF TGTGCCAGCAGCGTAGACCCCTACGCTCCTTCCTACGAGCAGTACTTC
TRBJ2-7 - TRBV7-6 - CASSLQGRLSYEQYF TGTGCCAGCAGCCTCCAGGGTCGATTATCCTACGAGCAGTACTTC
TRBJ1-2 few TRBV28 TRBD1 CASLGQGVEGYTF TGTGCCAGCCTAGGACAGGGGGTTGAAGGCTACACCTTC
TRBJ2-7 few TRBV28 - CASRALYEQYF TGTGCCAGCAGGGCTCTCTACGAGCAGTACTTC
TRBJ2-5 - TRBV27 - CASSLWGERETQYF TGTGCCAGCAGTTTATGGGGAGAGAGGGAGACCCAGTACTTC
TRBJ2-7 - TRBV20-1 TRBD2 CSAALADEQYF TGCAGTGCGGCACTAGCGGACGAGCAGTACTTC
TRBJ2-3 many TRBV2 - CASNLGQLTDTQYF TGTGCCAGCAATCTGGGGCAGCTCACAGATACGCAGTATTTT
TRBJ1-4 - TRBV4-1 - CASGRPGTTNEKLFF TGCGCCAGCGGTCGGCCAGGGACAACTAATGAAAAACTGTTTTTT
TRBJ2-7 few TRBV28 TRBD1 CASSSPDRALEQYF TGTGCCAGCAGTTCCCCGGACAGGGCCCTCGAGCAGTACTTC
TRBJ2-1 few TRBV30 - CAWSLGGEQFF TGTGCCTGGAGTCTAGGTGGTGAGCAGTTCTTC
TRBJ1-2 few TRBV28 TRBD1 CASTGQGYGYTF TGTGCCAGCACGGGACAGGGTTATGGCTACACCTTC
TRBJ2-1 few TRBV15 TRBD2 CATSRAVAGGLSNEQFF TGTGCCACCAGCAGAGCGGTAGCGGGAGGGCTCAGCAATGAGCAGTTCTTC
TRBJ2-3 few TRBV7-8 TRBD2 CASSFPGRREDTQYF TGTGCCAGCAGCTTCCCCGGGAGGAGGGAAGATACGCAGTATTTT
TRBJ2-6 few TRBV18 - CASSSQGRRSGANVLTF TGTGCCAGCTCATCACAGGGCAGGAGGTCTGGGGCCAACGTCCTGACTTTC
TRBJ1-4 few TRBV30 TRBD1 CAWSARDRAEKLFF TGTGCCTGGAGTGCGAGGGACAGGGCCGAAAAACTGTTTTTT
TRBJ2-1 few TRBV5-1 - CASSLDSAYNEQFF TGCGCCAGCAGCTTGGATTCGGCCTACAATGAGCAGTTCTTC
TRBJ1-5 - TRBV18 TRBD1 CASSLAPGTGDQPQHF TGTGCCAGCTCACTCGCTCCCGGGACAGGGGATCAGCCCCAGCATTTT
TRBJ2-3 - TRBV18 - CASSNDRSGSDTQYF TGTGCCAGCTCGAACGACAGGTCGGGCTCAGATACGCAGTATTTT
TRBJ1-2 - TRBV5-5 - CASSSYYGYTF TGTGCCAGCAGCTCGTACTATGGCTACACCTTC
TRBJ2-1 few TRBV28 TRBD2 CASSGFSGSSHNEQFF TGTGCCAGCAGTGGATTTAGCGGGAGTTCCCACAATGAGCAGTTCTTC
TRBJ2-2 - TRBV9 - CASSVSRVTGELFF TGTGCCAGCAGCGTATCGAGGGTGACCGGGGAGCTGTTTTTT
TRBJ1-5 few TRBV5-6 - CASSLAGSNQPQHF TGTGCCAGCAGCTTGGCAGGGAGCAATCAGCCCCAGCATTTT
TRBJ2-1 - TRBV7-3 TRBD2 CASSLTGSSGYNEQFF TGTGCCAGCAGCTTAACCGGGAGTAGCGGGTACAATGAGCAGTTCTTC
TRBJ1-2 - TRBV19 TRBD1 CASSERTGLHGYTF TGTGCCAGTAGCGAGAGGACAGGACTCCATGGCTACACCTTC
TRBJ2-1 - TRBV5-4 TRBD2 CASRASGRANNEQFF TGTGCCAGCAGGGCGAGCGGGAGGGCCAACAATGAGCAGTTCTTC
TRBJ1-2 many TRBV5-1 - CASSPRWQGYGYTF TGCGCCAGCAGCCCTCGCTGGCAGGGGTACGGCTACACCTTC
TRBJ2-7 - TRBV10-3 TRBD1 CAIMAGGIGSNEQYF TGTGCCATCATGGCAGGGGGCATAGGGTCCAACGAGCAGTACTTC
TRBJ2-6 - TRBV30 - CAGARSGANVLTF TGTGCCGGTGCGCGGTCTGGGGCCAACGTCCTGACTTTC
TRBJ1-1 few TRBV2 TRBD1 CARHSGQGASVAFF TGTGCCAGACATTCGGGACAGGGGGCTAGTGTAGCTTTCTTT
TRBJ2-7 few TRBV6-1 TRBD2 CASSEGLAENSYEQYF TGTGCCAGCAGTGAAGGACTAGCGGAAAACTCCTACGAGCAGTACTTC
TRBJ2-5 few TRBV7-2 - CASSLGGSLETQYF TGTGCCAGCAGCTTAGGTGGCTCATTAGAGACCCAGTACTTC
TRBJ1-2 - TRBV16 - CASSHRGNYGYTF TGTGCCAGCAGCCATAGGGGTAACTATGGCTACACCTTC
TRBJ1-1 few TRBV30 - CAFSTDAVEAFF TGTGCCTTTTCGACAGATGCAGTTGAAGCTTTCTTT
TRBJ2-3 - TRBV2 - CASREGHSGDFDDTQYF TGTGCCAGCAGGGAAGGGCATAGCGGAGACTTCGACGATACGCAGTATTTT
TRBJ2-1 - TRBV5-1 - CASSLLTTKQFF TGCGCCAGCAGCTTGTTGACTACCAAGCAGTTCTTC
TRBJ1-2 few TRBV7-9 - CASDSEANYGYTF TGTGCCAGCGACAGTGAGGCTAACTATGGCTACACCTTC
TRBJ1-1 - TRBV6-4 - CASSVIGGTEAFF TGTGCCAGCAGTGTTATAGGGGGCACTGAAGCTTTCTTT
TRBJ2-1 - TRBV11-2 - CASSLAVSYNEQFF TGTGCCAGCAGCTTAGCCGTTTCCTACAATGAGCAGTTCTTC
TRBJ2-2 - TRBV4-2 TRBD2 CASSQEGSGRLNGELFF TGTGCCAGCAGCCAAGAAGGTAGCGGGAGGCTAAACGGGGAGCTGTTTTTT
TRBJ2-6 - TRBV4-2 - CASSLIARSGANVLTF TGTGCCAGCAGCCTAATCGCGCGCTCTGGGGCCAACGTCCTGACTTTC
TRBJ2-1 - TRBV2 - CASSKGTPASQFF TGTGCCAGCAGTAAAGGGACACCGGCGTCGCAGTTCTTC
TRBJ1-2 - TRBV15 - CATSRDPGRTSYGYTF TGTGCCACCAGCAGAGATCCGGGGAGAACCAGCTATGGCTACACCTTC
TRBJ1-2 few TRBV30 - CAWRTSLAGYTF TGTGCCTGGAGAACAAGTCTGGCTGGCTACACCTTC
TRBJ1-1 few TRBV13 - CASSLGEGRMNTEAFF TGTGCCAGCAGCTTAGGGGAGGGTCGAATGAACACTGAAGCTTTCTTT
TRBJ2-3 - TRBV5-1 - CASSPYAGTDTQYF TGCGCCAGCAGCCCCTATGCGGGCACAGATACGCAGTATTTT
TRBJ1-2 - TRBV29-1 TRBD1 CSVEGQGEEGYTF TGCAGCGTTGAGGGACAGGGGGAGGAAGGCTACACCTTC
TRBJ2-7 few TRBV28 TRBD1 CASSLSGTEYEQYF TGTGCCAGCAGTTTATCAGGGACAGAGTACGAGCAGTACTTC
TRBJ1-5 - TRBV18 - CASSPQGKDQPQHF TGTGCCAGCTCACCACAGGGGAAGGATCAGCCCCAGCATTTT
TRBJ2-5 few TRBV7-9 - CASSPKETQYF TGTGCCAGCAGCCCCAAAGAGACCCAGTACTTC